This TCR beta chain was recorded in a study of T cells after yellow fever vaccination. Findings and limits, study-wide: Primary-vaccination clones mostly resurfaced post-booster (nearly 97% CD4, about 87% CD8).

Template-switching 5'RACE yielded the TCR cDNA; a universal primer site and UMIs were added in the process. TCRdb independently ran MiXCR on the 5' RACE reads; one entry per CDR3 protein. The sample carries around 310,000 distinct CDR3 sequences, about 8.7% recorded once. The ends were cut back, 2 bases at V and 3 bases at J, with 14 bases in the middle. The CDR3 covers 16 residues. The germline CDR1 and CDR2 sequences are MNHEY and SVGEGT. This clonotype was recorded many times. Antigen specificity is unknown. This rearrangement joins TRBV6-2 or TRBV6-3 to TRBJ2-1; the D is unclear. The TCR comes from a man between 18 and 29 years old who received the YFV17D yellow fever vaccine. The sequences come from PBMCs, collected on the day of the first yellow fever vaccination. CDR3 DNA sequence: TGTGCCAGCAGTTACCTTTCGGCCCGCTACTACAATGAGCAGTTCTTC. Residues: CASSYLSARYYNEQFF.